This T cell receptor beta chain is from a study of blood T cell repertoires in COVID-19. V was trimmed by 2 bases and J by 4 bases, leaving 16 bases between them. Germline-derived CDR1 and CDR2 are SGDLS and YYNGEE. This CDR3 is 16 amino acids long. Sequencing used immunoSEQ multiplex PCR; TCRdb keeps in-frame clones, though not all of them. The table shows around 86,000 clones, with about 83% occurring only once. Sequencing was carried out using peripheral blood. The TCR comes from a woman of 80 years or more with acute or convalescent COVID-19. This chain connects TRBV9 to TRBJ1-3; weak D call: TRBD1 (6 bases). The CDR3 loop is CASSVSGGRTGNTIYF. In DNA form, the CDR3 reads TGTGCCAGCAGCGTGTCGGGGGGGCGTACAGGAAACACCATATATTTT.